This T cell receptor beta chain is from a study of PD-L1 blockade in urothelial cancer (dated by TCRdb to between 2016 and 2019). Context from the whole study: Every patient began therapy around 2014 and was given atezolizumab 1,200 mg intravenously every 3 weeks. About 90% of the 29 patients were males with bladder-origin urothelial cancer, and about 60% of the 29 reported a prior smoking history. Patients had an ECOG performance status of 0 or 1 and had received between 0 and 3 prior chemotherapy regimens. Blood samples were analyzed 3 weeks after the start of treatment (second dose) and 6 weeks after the start of treatment. Blood samples gave median yields of about 140,000 T cells and tens of thousands of unique TCRs, along with a median clonality of 0.080. The study, an exploratory multi-omic analysis, examined somatic, immune and clinical correlates of response to PD-L1 blockade with atezolizumab in urothelial cancer. Pretreatment tumor samples, along with matched peripheral blood collected serially before and after atezolizumab treatment, underwent TCR sequencing. Progression-free survival longer than 6 months counted as durable clinical benefit, and TCR features were additionally tested against both progression-free and overall survival. In the same patients, whole exome sequencing and RNA sequencing of pretreatment tumors were performed in addition to TCR sequencing. Durable clinical benefit was achieved by nine patients and was not achieved by 20 patients. Over 28 patients had pretreatment blood TCR-seq, about 25 had at least one posttreatment blood collection, and about 25 had tumor TCR-seq. On the study overall, not on this receptor specifically: At 3 weeks after the start of treatment, tumor-associated TCR clones in peripheral blood had expanded more in patients with durable benefit (n ≈ 20, p = 0.022). A pretreatment peripheral blood TCR clonality below the median was linked to improved progression-free and overall survival. Small sample size (n of about 30) and many exploratory analyses mean the results are intended to be hypothesis-generating.

On this clone itself: Its antigen remains unidentified. Base qualities are not provided; no much larger clone lies one nucleotide away.

The cohort comprised fewer than 35 patients with locally advanced or metastatic urothelial carcinoma treated at Memorial Sloan Kettering on a trial protocol. Peripheral blood mononuclear cells were collected pretreatment and during treatment, with between 1 and 8 total time points obtained per patient. The Qiagen DNeasy Blood extraction kit was used to purify genomic DNA from total PBMCs and tumor samples. PBMCs were collected pretreatment and during treatment, and were isolated and stored as previously described. Each PCR received spiked-in synthetic TCR analog templates so that absolute template abundance could be estimated from read counts. The immunoSEQ assay was used to amplify TCRbeta CDR3 regions from genomic DNA with bias-controlled V and J gene primers. Sequencing of rearranged TCRbeta segments was performed at approximately 20X coverage. The authors processed their data as follows. Sequencing errors were corrected by clustering and CDR3s were annotated against IMGT to assign V, D and J genes. Out-of-frame and stop-codon sequences were excluded, and only productive TCRbeta rearrangements were used in downstream analyses. Clonality was computed as one minus Shannon entropy normalized by the log of the number of unique productive sequences. Clones differing between time points or between blood and tumor were identified using Fisher's exact test with Benjamini-Hochberg correction, with an adjusted p below 0.01 applied as the threshold. TCRdb stores this immuneACCESS table with in-frame sequences only. Part of the clones is absent; in the studies checked, under half of the shortfall reflects unresolved V genes, and no reason is known for the rest. That table supplies the V and J calls and clone size; D and trimming were determined from the DNA. The table for this sample lists about 38,000 clones; more than 80% of them were counted only once. Together, the top ten hold 8.3% of the sample.

From a lookup of the germline V gene, CDR1 and CDR2 are SGHVS and FNYEAQ. V ends up 5 bases short and J 7 bases short, with an unmatched junction base count of 7. The CDR3 holds 14 amino acids from the cysteine to the phenylalanine. The retained sequence is limited to the CDR3, 42 bases, with the frame set at the first base. The sample in question was PBMCs, obtained around atezolizumab (anti-PD-L1) treatment. Recombination joined TRBV7-6 with TRBJ2-1; 8 of the junction bases match TRBD1. The sequence derives from a man in his 70s with urothelial cancer. Here is the DNA: TGTGCCAGCAGCCCAGATACAGGGGGGAATGAGCAGTTCTTC. It specifies CASSPDTGGNEQFF.